This TCR beta chain was captured in a study of blood T cell repertoires in COVID-19. About the study: COVID-19 samples, acute and convalescent, were from the United States, Italy and Spain. The cDNA or gDNA used as material had been derived from T cells, B-cell-depleted T cells, or PBMCs.

The authors' processing: Reference gene primer amplification in the assay estimated nucleated cell counts. Assay: immunoSEQ multiplex PCR; the TCRdb copy retains only in-frame clones and omits some. V, J and clone size derive from that table, while D and trimming were established from the DNA sequence. The table includes roughly 110,000 clones, around 85% detected once. This clone was picked up a small number of times. The source is a human donor in a cohort sampled during active COVID-19. The sample was peripheral blood.

The CDR3: CASSYLGGNYGYTF. In DNA form, the CDR3 reads TGTGCCAGCAGTTACCTAGGAGGTAACTATGGCTACACCTTC. The chain combines TRBV6-2 or TRBV6-3 with TRBJ1-2, with D unclear. The CDR3 covers 14 residues. Germline loops: CDR1 MNHEY, CDR2 SVGEGT. The germline V and J ends were trimmed by 2 bases and 1 base, with 8 bases remaining between them.